The following is a TCR beta chain sequence with its context. This clonotype was counted only a few times. What this receptor recognizes is not known. Base quality data are lacking; no much larger clone is found one base away. The data derive from a study of Graves' ophthalmopathy and Graves' hyperthyroidism listed by TCRdb under 2018. Looking at the study overall: Hyperthyroidism was considered stable if no progression to ophthalmopathy occurred within 18 months of follow-up. After sampling, hyperthyroidism patients received methimazole starting at 30 mg daily, and ophthalmopathy patients received high-dose intravenous methylprednisolone. The study used signatures of the TCR beta repertoire to tell Graves' ophthalmopathy apart from Graves' hyperthyroidism and to predict which patients would progress to ophthalmopathy. In about six hyperthyroidism patients, the T-cell repertoire of thyroid tissue was compared with the T-cell repertoire of blood. To explore V-J signatures that distinguish ophthalmopathy from hyperthyroidism, a discovery set of roughly 98 patients was enrolled, made up of more than 40 with ophthalmopathy and roughly 57 with stable hyperthyroidism. In total, 135 blood samples were TCR-sequenced: some 43 ophthalmopathy, approximately 75 hyperthyroidism and about 17 hyperthyroidism-to-ophthalmopathy patients. For independent validation, a separate cohort was made up of some 18 hyperthyroidism patients plus 17 patients who later progressed from hyperthyroidism to ophthalmopathy.

TCR beta CDR3 regions were amplified from RNA transcripts for repertoire sequencing. The first round was an RT-PCR using HTBI primers with the Qiagen OneStep RT-PCR kit, and this first round was followed by a second-round multiplex PCR, then size selection and purification. Sequencing of the libraries was carried out on an Illumina HiSeq2000 in paired-end mode with 100 bp reads. The study's own analysis went as follows. SOAPnuke was used to process the reads, removing any read that contained adapters or uncalled bases, had a mean Phred below 15, or lacked an exact match to the constant primer or identifier. COPE v1.2.5 was used to merge high-quality paired reads. Each unique nucleotide sequence was treated as a clonotype, and MiTCR v1.1 was used to align the clonotypes to the IMGT TRB V, D and J references. The analysis was limited to V-J combinations with a frequency above 0.0001, which together covered around 99% of the repertoires. A TCR clonal expansion and chaos score per V-J combination was defined as the ratio of F50 clonal expansion to chaos observed in the TCRdist matrix. Features were reduced by Welch's t-statistics and random forest to some 13 V-J combinations, which fed a naive Bayes classifier. The similarity between thyroid and blood repertoires was quantified using the Morisita-Horn index. The public reads were reanalyzed by TCRdb: fastp trimming at Q25, MiXCR alignment, in-frame beta chains only. Rows are unified per CDR3 protein, each entry keeping the most common DNA and genes. The V and J calls reflect TCRdb's pipeline rather than the authors' work. The table for this sample lists around 1,000,000 distinct CDR3 sequences; roughly 35% of them were counted only once. The ten largest clones take up roughly 10% of the sample.

V was cut back by 3 bases and J by 1 base, leaving a gap of 9 bases between them. According to the germline V gene (reference sequence), CDR1 reads DFQATT and CDR2 reads SNEGSKA. From the cysteine through the phenylalanine, the CDR3 covers 13 amino acids. The kept DNA is CDR3 alone, 39 bases in frame from the first base. General conclusions and limits of the study: In validation, the model predicted ophthalmopathy progression with 70.59% sensitivity and less than 80% specificity; 12 predicted patients were CT-confirmed with GO in a median of around 6.5 months. In cross-validation, the 13-signature model distinguished ophthalmopathy from stable hyperthyroidism with approximately 90% sensitivity and about 81% specificity, while in the test set the corresponding values were about 79% and 69%. No statistical method was used to predetermine the sample size, and group allocation was not hidden from the investigators. Most of the expanded thyroid clonotypes with a frequency above 0.001 were also detected in blood, and it was suggested that the thyroid immune response may be reflected by blood repertoires.

Hyperthyroidism patients were newly diagnosed, with disease duration under 2 months, and aged 18 to 65 years. Patients with other autoimmune diseases, uncontrolled infections, pregnancy or lactation were excluded. Clinical symptoms, serum thyroxine, TRAb, thyroid ultrasound and orbital computed tomography were used for diagnosis. Total RNA was extracted using Trizol reagent, and RNA quality was checked on an Agilent 2100 Bioanalyzer. The sequence came from an adult man with Graves' hyperthyroidism. The source material was peripheral blood or thyroid tissue (not recorded which). Rearrangement joined TRBV20-1 to TRBJ1-2, with no D gene named confidently. CDR3 loop: CSASGMVNYGYTF. The bases are TGCAGTGCTAGTGGGATGGTTAACTATGGCTACACCTTC.